This T cell receptor beta chain was captured in a study of monozygotic twins with inflammatory bowel disease. With the 5' RACE reads reprocessed, TCRdb shows one record per CDR3 protein and no DNA. This table holds around 230,000 distinct CDR3 sequences. The CDR3 runs to 13 residues. Germline lookup yields CDR1 ENHRY and CDR2 SYGVKD. The sequence was collected from a human donor with ulcerative colitis or Crohn's disease, or a healthy co-twin of an affected twin (not recorded which). The rearrangement joins TRBV10-3 to TRBJ1-1; absent DNA, TCRdb's TRBD1 call cannot be checked. Sample: blood. This chain's CDR3 is CAIGTTGVTEAFF.